Below, one T cell receptor beta chain is given with its context. Its antigen remains unidentified. Reprocessing the 5' RACE reads, TCRdb reports a single entry for every CDR3 protein and omits DNA. The listing records about 460,000 distinct CDR3 sequences. The sample comes from a study of T cells expressing NK-cell markers. CDR1 is LGHDT, CDR2 YNNKEL, per germline (reference sequence). CDR3 length: 15 amino acids. Overall study findings and caveats: In a few donors, dominant clonotypes made up about 28.3-65% of CD3+CD56-NKG2C+ cells.

The sequenced material came from blood T cells: a sorted CD56 or NKG2C T cell subset, CD4+ or CD8+ T cells, or bulk PBMC T cells (not recorded which). The receptor was isolated from a woman aged 45-60 years in good health. This chain links TRBV3-1 with TRBJ2-7; lacking DNA, the TRBD1 call made by TCRdb goes unchecked. CDR3 residues: CASSQGQGPHYEQYF.